This T cell receptor beta chain was identified during a study of OX40 agonist ivuxolimab in advanced cancers. Germline CDR1 MNHEY, CDR2 SVGAGI. The CDR3 runs to 14 residues. V was cut by 6 bases and J by 8 bases, with 16 bases left in between. The protocol was immunoSEQ multiplex PCR, while the TCRdb copy is restricted to in-frame clones and leaves out a portion. The repertoire holds 87,000 or so clones, with 80% to 90% as singletons. This receptor was taken from an adult with an advanced solid tumor such as melanoma, head and neck, liver or kidney cancer. This sequence joins TRBV6-5 and TRBJ1-4; possibly TRBD1 for D (5 bases). Sequenced material: CD4+ or CD8+ T cells sorted from blood, taken in a trial of the OX40 agonist ivuxolimab. The CDR3 DNA sequence: TGTGCCAGCAGCCCCCCGGGGCGCCCGGAAAAACTGTTTTTT. As protein: CASSPPGRPEKLFF.